This T cell receptor (beta chain) came from a study of T cell repertoires in cytomegalovirus infection. The wider study: It can be stated that public TCR beta signatures indicated CMV infection as well as a matching HLA type.

This clonotype was recorded a few times. V lost 0 bases, J lost 9 bases, and 6 bases lay in between. The CDR3 covers 12 residues. Germline V gives CDR1 LNHNV, CDR2 YYDKDF (reference sequence). In TCRdb, the reads were re-called with MiXCR into one record per CDR3 protein. Altogether around 530,000 distinct CDR3 sequences are present, 16% being singletons, with the ten largest covering roughly a quarter. V gene TRBV15 combines with J gene TRBJ2-1, with D possibly being TRBD1 or TRBD2 (5 bases each). Sequencing used CD8+ T cells from PBMCs. This receptor was identified in a human donor in good health (CMV status not recorded). Some clones in this sample may be carry-over from other donors' samples. CDR3 in DNA: TGTGCCACCAGCAGAGAGAGGGGTGAGCAGTTCTTC. It yields the protein CATSRERGEQFF.